This T cell receptor (beta chain) was sequenced in a study of blood T cell repertoires in COVID-19. The wider study: Samples of COVID-19 (acute and convalescent) were obtained from the United States, Italy and Spain.

In the original analysis: Estimation of nucleated cell counts was performed using reference gene primer amplification. Repertoires were generated with immunoSEQ multiplex PCR, while TCRdb's copy carries only in-frame clones and drops some. V and J calls and clone size are copied from that table; D and trimming were computed from the DNA. Seen here are around 250,000 clones, about four fifths observed once, and the top ten hold roughly 3.4%. This TCR was recovered from a woman younger than 35 with acute or convalescent COVID-19. Sequencing used peripheral blood.

This CDR3 is CASSPRDRLNTEAFF. CDR3 coding DNA: TGTGCCAGTAGTCCTAGGGACAGATTGAACACTGAAGCTTTCTTT. This chain uses TRBV19 with TRBJ1-1, with 7 bases matching TRBD1. The CDR3 is 15 residues long. V was pared by 5 bases and J by 0 bases, with 6 bases of the junction left unmatched. Looked up from germline, CDR1 is LNHDA and CDR2 is SQIVND (reference sequence).